The 10 T cell receptor beta chains below come from one sample, sequenced in a study of blood T cell repertoires in COVID-19 (dated by TCRdb to about 2020). The method was the immunoSEQ multiplex PCR assay. Here the immuneACCESS table is served through TCRdb, limited to in-frame sequences with V and J called. Missing clones are a known gap in these copies; in checked studies unresolved V genes cover under half, and the rest lacks a known reason. This sample has more than 300,000 clones in its table, and around 87% of those were observed once. Of the sample, roughly 1.9% is held by the ten largest clones. The sequenced material came from PBMCs or T cells enriched from blood (not recorded which). The receptors originated from a man aged 35 to 55 in a cohort exposed to, infected with or recovered from COVID-19 (not recorded which).

The CDR3 reads CASSLAQGTYNEQFF. Here the CDR3 DNA reads TGCGCCAGCAGCTTGGCACAGGGTACCTACAATGAGCAGTTCTTC. The rearrangement joins TRBV5-1 to TRBJ2-1, with D possibly matching TRBD1 (6 bases). The CDR3 spans 15 residues. Trimming removed 0 bases from V and 2 bases from J, with 9 bases in between. The V gene's germline CDR1 is SGHRS and CDR2 YFSETQ.

J is TRBJ1-4 and V is TRBV18; a possible D gene is TRBD1 (6 bases). With 2 bases removed from V and 5 bases from J, the gap between germline ends came to 12 bases. CDR3 length equals 15 residues. CDR1 and CDR2 from the germline V gene are KGHSH and LQKENI. CDR3 DNA sequence: TGTGCCAGCTCACCAACAGGGATTATCAATGAAAAACTGTTTTTT. This encodes CASSPTGIINEKLFF.

The chain employs TRBV7-2 and TRBJ1-6, with 9 bases identical to TRBD1. Losses at the gene ends were 6 bases for V and 9 bases for J; bases not matched to a gene: 6. Germline values: CDR1 SGHTA, CDR2 FQGNSA. The CDR3 is 14 amino acids. The CDR3 nucleotides read TGTGCCAGCAGACAGGGGGCTAGGGGTTCACCCCTCCACTTT. Translating it yields CASRQGARGSPLHF.

The chain links TRBV7-9 to TRBJ2-7; unclear D gene. CDR3 length equals 13 residues. CDR1 and CDR2 (germline): SEHNR, FQNEAQ (reference sequence). Trimming pared 7 bases from V and 3 bases from J, leaving 13 bases between. The CDR3: CASNRLRNYEQYF. The CDR3 DNA follows: TGTGCCAGCAACCGGCTGCGGAACTACGAGCAGTACTTC.

DNA for the CDR3: TGCGCCAGCAGCCAAGGACTAGCGGGACACAATGAGCAGTTCTTC. Amino acid sequence: CASSQGLAGHNEQFF. V usage is TRBV4-1 and J usage is TRBJ2-1; 11 nucleotides agree with TRBD2. The V gene end was trimmed by 1 base and the J gene end by 5 bases; junction bases not matched to a gene: 1. Germline loops: CDR1 MGHRA, CDR2 YSYEKL. The CDR3 loop spans 15 amino acids.

This sequence joins TRBV2 and TRBJ2-7; 12 bases line up with TRBD1. The CDR3 consists of 15 residues. The germline gives CDR1 SNHLY, CDR2 FYNNEI. The V gene end was trimmed by 5 bases and the J gene end by 3 bases; junction bases not matched to a gene: 5. This CDR3 reads CASSFGTGGIYEQYF. CDR3 DNA: TGTGCCAGCAGTTTCGGGACAGGGGGCATCTACGAGCAGTACTTC.

This rearrangement joins TRBV5-1 to TRBJ1-1; TRBD1 aligns across 7 bases. V was pared by 7 bases and J by 4 bases, with 16 bases of the junction left unmatched. Per the germline V gene, CDR1 is SGHRS and CDR2 is YFSETQ. The CDR3 spans 16 residues. CDR3 in DNA: TGCGCCAGCCGTGGTGGCTTAACAGGGGAAGGCACTGAAGCTTTCTTT. Residues: CASRGGLTGEGTEAFF.

The rearrangement joins TRBV18 to TRBJ1-4; D might be TRBD1 (6 bases). The germline V gene has CDR1 KGHSH and CDR2 LQKENI. V gave up 6 bases and J gave up 4 bases, with 15 bases separating them. The CDR3 loop spans 15 amino acids. The CDR3, as DNA: TGTGCCAGCTCGCCTGACAGGTCCGATAATGAAAAACTGTTTTTT. Protein product: CASSPDRSDNEKLFF.

V gene TRBV27 combines with J gene TRBJ1-2; 7 bases are a match to TRBD1. V was pared by 6 bases and J by 0 bases, with 7 bases of the junction left unmatched. Germline V gene sequence: CDR1 MNHEY, CDR2 SMNVEV (reference sequence). This CDR3 has 15 residues. In DNA, the CDR3 is TGTGCCAGCAGGGGCCGGGACAGATCTAACTATGGCTACACCTTC. Amino acids: CASRGRDRSNYGYTF.

The V and J genes are TRBV5-4 and TRBJ1-2, with D perhaps matching TRBD1 (5 bases). V was shortened by 0 bases and J by 3 bases, with 6 bases between the two germline ends. There are 13 residues in the CDR3. Germline CDR1 SGHNT, CDR2 YYREEE (reference sequence). CDR3 protein: CASSLGGDYGYTF. The CDR3 DNA is TGTGCCAGCAGCTTGGGGGGGGACTATGGCTACACCTTC. Variable domain in full (rest from reference TRBV5-4 and TRBJ1-2): ETGVTQSPTHLIKTRGQQVTLRCSSQSGHNTVSWYQQALGQGPQFIFQYYREEENGRGNFPPRFSGLQFPNYSSELNVNALELDDSALYLCASSLGGDYGYTFGSGTRLTVV.